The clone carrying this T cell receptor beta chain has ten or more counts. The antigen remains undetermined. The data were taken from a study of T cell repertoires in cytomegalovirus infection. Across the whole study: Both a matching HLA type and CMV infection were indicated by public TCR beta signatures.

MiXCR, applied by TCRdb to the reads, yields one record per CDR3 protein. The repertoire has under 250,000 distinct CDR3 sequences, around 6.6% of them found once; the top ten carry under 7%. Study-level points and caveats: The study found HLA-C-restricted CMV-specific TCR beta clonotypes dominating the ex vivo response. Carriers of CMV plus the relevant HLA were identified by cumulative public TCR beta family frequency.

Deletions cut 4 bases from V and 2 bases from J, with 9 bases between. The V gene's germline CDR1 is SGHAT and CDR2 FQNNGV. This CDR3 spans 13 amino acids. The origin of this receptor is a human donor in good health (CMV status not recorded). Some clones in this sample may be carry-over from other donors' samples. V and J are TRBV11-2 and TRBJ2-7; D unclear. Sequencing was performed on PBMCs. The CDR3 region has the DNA TGTGCCAGCAGCTACAGTGATACCTACGAGCAGTACTTC. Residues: CASSYSDTYEQYF.